The clone carrying this T cell receptor beta chain has a count of ten or more. Its target is not known. The data originate from a study of T-cell reconstitution after alpha-beta-depleted transplantation in children. Between the trimmed V and J ends, which lost 2 bases and 3 bases, there was a span of 11 bases. The CDR3 is made up of 15 amino acids. Germline V lookup: CDR1 MNHNS, CDR2 SASEGT. Unique molecular identifiers were incorporated when the TCRbeta library was constructed. TCRdb re-called the PCR reads through MiXCR, storing one row per CDR3 protein. This table has 210,000 or so distinct CDR3 sequences, about a tenth appearing once. Study results and limitations: One year post-transplant, T-cell counts and diversity were largely derived from T cells produced anew. Some patients' high day-60 TCRbeta diversity was traced to surviving recipient T cells and thymic progenitors. There were reportedly several hundred expanded graft clones from which alpha-beta T cells came about two months after transplant.

Here the sequenced sample was PBMCs, taken before TCRalphabeta/CD19-depleted stem cell transplant. The V gene is TRBV6-1, the J gene TRBJ2-1; D perhaps matches TRBD2 (5 bases). The sequence derives from a child under two years old with acute myeloid leukemia, due to receive a stem cell transplant. DNA of the CDR3: TGTGCCAGCAGTGAATACCTACTAGACTACAATGAGCAGTTCTTC. It yields the protein CASSEYLLDYNEQFF.